A selection of T cell receptor beta chains follows, all from one sample in a study of T cell responses to AZD1222 COVID-19 vaccine. Produced via immunoSEQ multiplex PCR; TCRdb's table is partial and in-frame only. Of around 120,000 clones in the sample, approximately 80% are singletons; the top ten hold around 27%. The sequencing used peripheral blood, collected 28 days after the second AZD1222 dose. The receptors were sampled from an adult who received the AZD1222 COVID-19 vaccine. CDR3s include the opening cysteine and the closing phenylalanine or tryptophan. A D gene is named only where the DNA matches it firmly. Where a row states a size, it is once, few, many or the class of an expanded clone; other rows omit it.

>-|TRBV6-2/TRBV6-3|TRBD2|TRBJ2-4
CASSPSGGAVDIQYF
TGTGCCAGCAGCCCTAGCGGGGGGGCGGTAGACATTCAGTACTTC
>-|TRBV7-9|-|TRBJ1-2
CASSIGRDYGYTF
TGTGCCAGCAGCATAGGACGGGACTATGGCTACACCTTC
>-|TRBV4-1|TRBD2|TRBJ2-7
CASSQLRGGSSYEQYF
TGCGCCAGCAGCCAACTACGCGGGGGAAGCTCCTACGAGCAGTACTTC
>-|TRBV27|TRBD1|TRBJ1-6
CASRISRTGAYSPLHF
TGTGCCAGCAGGATCAGTCGGACAGGGGCTTATTCACCCCTCCACTTT
>-|TRBV7-9|TRBD1|TRBJ1-5
CASSVAQGAFDQPQHF
TGTGCCAGCAGCGTGGCGCAGGGGGCGTTTGATCAGCCCCAGCATTTT
>-|TRBV9|-|TRBJ2-1
CASSVKRGRWNEQFF
TGTGCCAGCAGCGTGAAACGGGGGAGATGGAATGAGCAGTTCTTC
>-|TRBV7-6|-|TRBJ1-6
CASSSLAPLENRDGYSPLHF
TGTGCCAGCAGCTCCCTCGCCCCCCTAGAGAACCGGGACGGATATTCACCCCTCCACTTT
>-|TRBV2|-|TRBJ1-6
CASTPPREFHNSPLHF
TGTGCCAGCACCCCCCCCAGGGAGTTTCATAATTCACCCCTCCACTTT
>-|TRBV7-2|-|TRBJ1-5
CASSRRVDQPQHF
TGTGCCAGCAGCCGCCGTGTGGATCAGCCCCAGCATTTT
>once|TRBV11-2|TRBD1|TRBJ2-7
CASSLGQKYEQYF
TGTGCCAGCAGCTTGGGACAGAAGTACGAGCAGTACTTC
>-|TRBV28|TRBD1|TRBJ2-5
CASSQTGTGGTQYF
TGTGCCAGCAGTCAAACCGGGACAGGAGGGACCCAGTACTTC
>-|TRBV11-2|-|TRBJ1-1
CASSDQGRGNTEAFF
TGTGCCAGCAGCGACCAGGGAAGGGGGAACACTGAAGCTTTCTTT
>-|TRBV6-5|-|TRBJ1-1
CASSYAGSTEAFF
TGTGCCAGCAGTTACGCAGGATCCACTGAAGCTTTCTTT
>-|TRBV3-1/TRBV3-2|-|TRBJ2-2
CASSHWVRKGWTGELFF
TGTGCCAGCAGCCACTGGGTCCGAAAGGGATGGACCGGGGAGCTGTTTTTT
>-|TRBV5-1|TRBD1|TRBJ1-1
CASSPTGVEAFF
TGCGCCAGCAGCCCTACAGGGGTTGAAGCTTTCTTT
>-|TRBV6-5|-|TRBJ1-1
CASSYGDTEAFF
TGTGCCAGCAGTTACGGGGACACTGAAGCTTTCTTT
>-|TRBV11-1|-|TRBJ1-2
CASSLSRNYGYTF
TGTGCCAGCAGCTTATCTAGGAACTATGGCTACACCTTC
>-|TRBV6-2/TRBV6-3|-|TRBJ2-5
CASSYSRAHWETQYF
TGTGCCAGCAGTTACTCGAGGGCTCACTGGGAGACCCAGTACTTC
>-|TRBV5-6|TRBD1|TRBJ1-5
CASSLWDRNQPQHF
TGTGCCAGCAGCTTGTGGGACAGAAATCAGCCCCAGCATTTT
>-|TRBV6-2/TRBV6-3|-|TRBJ1-5
CASSPMAGAGNQPQHF
TGTGCCAGCAGTCCCATGGCCGGGGCAGGGAATCAGCCCCAGCATTTT
>-|TRBV5-4|-|TRBJ2-2
CASSLFGSRELFF
TGTGCCAGCAGCTTGTTCGGGTCCAGGGAGCTGTTTTTT
>-|TRBV27|TRBD1|TRBJ2-7
CASRTGAYEQYF
TGTGCCAGCAGGACAGGGGCCTACGAGCAGTACTTC
>-|TRBV7-2|TRBD1|TRBJ2-6
CASSLTGGVSGANVLTF
TGTGCCAGCAGCTTAACAGGGGGCGTCTCTGGGGCCAACGTCCTGACTTTC
>-|TRBV20-1|TRBD2|TRBJ2-7
CSASGGGDF
TGCAGTGCTAGCGGGGGGGGAGACTTC
>-|TRBV7-2|-|TRBJ2-2
CASSLARGPYTGELFF
TGTGCCAGCAGCTTAGCGCGGGGGCCATACACCGGGGAGCTGTTTTTT
>-|TRBV4-3|-|TRBJ1-6
CASSQEILRLTVHNSPLHF
TGCGCCAGCAGCCAAGAGATACTACGGCTGACAGTTCATAATTCACCCCTCCACTTT
>-|TRBV18|-|TRBJ1-1
CASSTGYSTEAFF
TGTGCCAGCTCAACAGGGTACTCCACTGAAGCTTTCTTT
>-|TRBV2|-|TRBJ1-5
CASSLQGDSNQPQHF
TGTGCCAGCAGCCTACAGGGAGATAGCAATCAGCCCCAGCATTTT
>-|TRBV2|-|TRBJ2-7
CASSQFYEQYF
TGTGCCAGCAGTCAATTCTACGAGCAGTACTTC
>-|TRBV18|TRBD1|TRBJ1-6
CASSPLGRGPSPLHF
TGTGCCAGCTCACCACTCGGCAGGGGGCCTTCACCCCTCCACTTT
>-|TRBV5-1|-|TRBJ1-1
CASSLGQKVTEAFF
TGCGCCAGCAGCTTGGGACAAAAAGTTACTGAAGCTTTCTTT
>-|TRBV28|TRBD1|TRBJ2-4
CASSFVSGTGYHF
TGTGCCAGCAGTTTTGTATCCGGGACAGGGTACCACTTC
>-|TRBV7-9|TRBD1|TRBJ1-4
CASSPGQATNEKLFF
TGTGCCAGCAGCCCCGGACAGGCAACTAATGAAAAACTGTTTTTT
>-|TRBV28|-|TRBJ1-2
CSHTGGYTF
TGTTCTCACACGGGGGGCTACACCTTC
>few|TRBV7-9|TRBD1|TRBJ1-2
CASSLGTGDYGYTF
TGTGCCAGCAGCTTAGGGACAGGGGATTATGGCTACACCTTC
>few|TRBV5-1|TRBD1|TRBJ1-1
CASSMDGQARSTEAFF
TGCGCCAGCAGCATGGACGGACAGGCGAGAAGCACTGAAGCTTTCTTT
>-|TRBV5-7|-|TRBJ2-5
CASSSKVRSQETQYF
TGTGCCAGCAGCTCCAAAGTCAGGAGCCAAGAGACCCAGTACTTC
>-|TRBV10-2|TRBD1|TRBJ1-6
CASRQDRVNYHSPLHF
TGCGCCAGCAGGCAAGACAGGGTAAACTATCATTCACCCCTCCACTTT
>-|TRBV11-2|-|TRBJ1-2
CASSLDGAGLEGYTF
TGTGCCAGCAGCTTAGATGGAGCAGGGTTAGAGGGCTACACCTTC
>-|TRBV14|TRBD1|TRBJ1-4
CASSQVRGGAYEKLFF
TGTGCCAGCAGCCAGGTCAGAGGGGGCGCCTACGAAAAACTGTTTTTT
>-|TRBV28|TRBD1|TRBJ1-1
CASSLLPGGMNTEAFF
TGTGCCAGCAGTTTATTACCAGGGGGTATGAACACTGAAGCTTTCTTT
>-|TRBV5-4|-|TRBJ1-1
CASIENTEAFF
TGTGCCAGCATCGAGAACACTGAAGCTTTCTTT
>-|TRBV9|-|TRBJ1-6
CASSVTIRGSPLHF
TGTGCCAGCAGCGTTACCATCCGGGGTTCACCCCTCCACTTT
>-|TRBV7-8|TRBD1|TRBJ2-4
CASSQPGQGPGAKNIQYF
TGTGCCAGCAGCCAGCCGGGACAGGGGCCCGGAGCCAAAAACATTCAGTACTTC
>-|TRBV28|-|TRBJ1-6
CASSLSQTPVTRSPLHF
TGTGCCAGCAGTTTATCGCAAACTCCAGTTACGCGTTCACCCCTCCACTTT
>-|TRBV28|-|TRBJ1-3
CASSFTLGPTGNTIYF
TGTGCCAGCAGTTTCACTCTGGGCCCGACTGGAAACACCATATATTTT
>-|TRBV11-2|-|TRBJ2-7
CASSRRGSKSTYEQYF
TGTGCCAGCAGCCGCAGGGGCAGCAAATCCACCTACGAGCAGTACTTC
>-|TRBV30|-|TRBJ1-4
CAWSVGSPQEKLFF
TGTGCCTGGAGTGTCGGCTCCCCGCAAGAAAAACTGTTTTTT
>-|TRBV30|-|TRBJ2-7
CAWSVLGGSYEQYF
TGTGCCTGGAGTGTATTAGGGGGGTCCTACGAGCAGTACTTC
>few|TRBV6-5|-|TRBJ2-7
CASSYSAGRYEQYF
TGTGCCAGCAGTTACTCGGCCGGACGCTACGAGCAGTACTTC
>-|TRBV5-1|-|TRBJ2-7
CASSRAGEHEQYF
TGCGCCAGCAGCAGGGCAGGGGAGCACGAGCAGTACTTC
>-|TRBV28|-|TRBJ1-3
CASSLGGSSGNTIYF
TGTGCCAGCAGTTTAGGGGGGAGCTCTGGAAACACCATATATTTT
>once|TRBV6-6|TRBD1|TRBJ1-6
CASSPFQGANSPLHF
TGTGCCAGCAGTCCATTCCAGGGGGCGAATTCACCCCTCCACTTT
>-|TRBV4-3|TRBD2|TRBJ2-7
CASSQEGGGAPYEQYF
TGCGCCAGCAGCCAAGAAGGCGGGGGGGCACCCTACGAGCAGTACTTC
>-|TRBV5-1|-|TRBJ2-3
CASSFWGRDTQYF
TGCGCCAGCAGCTTCTGGGGGCGAGATACGCAGTATTTT
>-|TRBV24-1|-|TRBJ2-1
CATSARSSYNEQFF
TGTGCCACCAGTGCCAGGAGCTCCTACAATGAGCAGTTCTTC
>-|TRBV18|-|TRBJ2-2
CASSPLSLGGAPGELFF
TGTGCCAGCTCACCATTGTCCCTGGGCGGGGCACCCGGGGAGCTGTTTTTT
>-|TRBV28|-|TRBJ2-2
CASPGPNTGELFF
TGTGCCAGTCCGGGACCCAACACCGGGGAGCTGTTTTTT